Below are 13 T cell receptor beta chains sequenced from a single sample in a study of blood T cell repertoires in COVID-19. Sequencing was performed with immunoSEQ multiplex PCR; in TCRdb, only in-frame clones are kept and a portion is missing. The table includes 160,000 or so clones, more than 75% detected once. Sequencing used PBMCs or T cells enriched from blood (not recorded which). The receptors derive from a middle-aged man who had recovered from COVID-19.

CDR3 in DNA: TGTGCGTCCACAGGGGACTATGGCTACACCTTC. Its translation: CASTGDYGYTF. The chain has TRBV30 and TRBJ1-2; 7 bases are shared with TRBD1. The CDR3 contains 11 residues. Germline assignment: CDR1 GTSNPN and CDR2 SVGIG (reference sequence).

The CDR3 sequence is CASSSDSSWGYTF. The CDR3 coding sequence is TGTGCCAGCAGCTCTGACAGCTCTTGGGGCTACACCTTC. V gene TRBV12-3 or TRBV12-4 combines with J gene TRBJ1-2; D is possibly TRBD1 (5 bases). Trimming removed 6 bases at V and 8 bases at J, with 16 bases between. This CDR3 has 13 amino acids.

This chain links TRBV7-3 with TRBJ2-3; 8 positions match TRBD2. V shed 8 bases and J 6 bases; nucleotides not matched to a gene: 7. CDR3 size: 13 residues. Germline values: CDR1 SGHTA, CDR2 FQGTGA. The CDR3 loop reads CASAGSGGDTQYF. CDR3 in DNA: TGTGCCAGCGCGGGATCGGGGGGGGATACGCAGTATTTT.

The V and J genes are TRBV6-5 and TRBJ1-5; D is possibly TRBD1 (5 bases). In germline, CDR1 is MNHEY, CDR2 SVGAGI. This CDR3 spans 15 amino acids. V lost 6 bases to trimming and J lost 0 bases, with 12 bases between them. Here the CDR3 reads CASRIQAYSNQPQHF. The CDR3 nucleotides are TGTGCCAGCAGGATACAGGCTTATAGCAATCAGCCCCAGCATTTT.

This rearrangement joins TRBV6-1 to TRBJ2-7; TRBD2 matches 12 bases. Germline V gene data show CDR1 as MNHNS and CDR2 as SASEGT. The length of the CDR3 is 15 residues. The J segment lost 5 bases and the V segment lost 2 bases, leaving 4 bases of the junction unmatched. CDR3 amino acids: CASSETSGGINEQYV. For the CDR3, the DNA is TGTGCCAGCAGTGAAACTAGCGGGGGGATCAACGAGCAGTACGTC.

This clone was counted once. The CDR3 nucleotides are TGTGCCTGGAGTGTTGGTAGCGGGGGTCTCAATGAGCAGTTCTTC. Its translation is CAWSVGSGGLNEQFF. The chain combines TRBV30 with TRBJ2-1, with 9 bases that match TRBD2. The CDR3 contains 15 residues. J lost 6 bases, V lost 0 bases, and 6 bases had no gene match. The V gene's germline CDR1 is GTSNPN and CDR2 SVGIG (reference sequence).

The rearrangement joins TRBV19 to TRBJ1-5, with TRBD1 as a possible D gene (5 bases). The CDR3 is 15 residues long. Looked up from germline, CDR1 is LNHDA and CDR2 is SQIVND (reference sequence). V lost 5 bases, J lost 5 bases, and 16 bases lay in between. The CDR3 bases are TGTGCCAGTAGTTCGACCAGGGCCTGGTATCAGCCCCAGCATTTT. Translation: CASSSTRAWYQPQHF.

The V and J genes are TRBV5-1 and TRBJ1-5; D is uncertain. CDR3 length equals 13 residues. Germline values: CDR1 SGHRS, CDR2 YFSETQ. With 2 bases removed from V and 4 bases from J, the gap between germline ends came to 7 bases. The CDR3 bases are TGCGCCAGCAGCTTAGATGAGAATCAGCCCCAGCATTTT. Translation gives CASSLDENQPQHF.

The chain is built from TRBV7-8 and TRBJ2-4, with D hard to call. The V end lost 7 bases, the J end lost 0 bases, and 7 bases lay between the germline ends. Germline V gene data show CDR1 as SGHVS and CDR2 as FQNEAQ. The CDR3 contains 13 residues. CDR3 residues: CASTTLAKNIQYF. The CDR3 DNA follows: TGTGCCAGCACTACCTTAGCCAAAAACATTCAGTACTTC. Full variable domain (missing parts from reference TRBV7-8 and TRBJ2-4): GAGVSQSPRYKVAKRGQDVALRCDPISGHVSLFWYQQALGQGPEFLTYFQNEAQLDKSGLPSDRFFAERPEGSVSTLKIQRTQQEDSAVYLCASTTLAKNIQYFGAGTRLSVL.

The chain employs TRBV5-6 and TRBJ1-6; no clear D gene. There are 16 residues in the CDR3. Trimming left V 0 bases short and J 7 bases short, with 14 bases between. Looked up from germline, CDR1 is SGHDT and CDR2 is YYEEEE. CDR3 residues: CASSLGRAPANSPLHF. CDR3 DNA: TGTGCCAGCAGCTTGGGGAGGGCCCCGGCGAATTCACCCCTCCACTTT. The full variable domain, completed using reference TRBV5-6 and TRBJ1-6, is DAGVTQSPTHLIKTRGQQVTLRCSPKSGHDTVSWYQQALGQGPQFIFQYYEEEERQRGNFPDRFSGHQFPNYSSELNVNALLLGDSALYLCASSLGRAPANSPLHFGNGTRLTVT.

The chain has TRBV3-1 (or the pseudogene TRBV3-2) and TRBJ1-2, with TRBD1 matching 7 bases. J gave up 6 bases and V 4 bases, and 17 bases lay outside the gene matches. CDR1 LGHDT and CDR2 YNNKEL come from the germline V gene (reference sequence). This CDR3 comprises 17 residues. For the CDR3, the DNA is TGTGCCAGCAGCCTATCTACAACTCCGACAGGGAGCGATGGCTACACCTTC. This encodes CASSLSTTPTGSDGYTF.

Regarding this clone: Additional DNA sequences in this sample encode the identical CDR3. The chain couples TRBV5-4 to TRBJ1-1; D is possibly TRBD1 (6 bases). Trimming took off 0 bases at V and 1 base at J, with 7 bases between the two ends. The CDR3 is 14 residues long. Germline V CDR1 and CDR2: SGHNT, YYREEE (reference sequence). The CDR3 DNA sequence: TGTGCCAGCAGCTTGGGCAGGGGGAACACTGAAGCTTTCTTT. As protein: CASSLGRGNTEAFF.

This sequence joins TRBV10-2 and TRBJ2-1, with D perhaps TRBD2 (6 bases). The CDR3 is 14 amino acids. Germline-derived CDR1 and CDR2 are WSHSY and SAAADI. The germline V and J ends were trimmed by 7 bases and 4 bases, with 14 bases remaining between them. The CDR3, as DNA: TGCGCCAGCACTCCGGGAGAGGGGTACAATGAGCAGTTCTTC. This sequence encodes CASTPGEGYNEQFF.